The 9 T cell receptor beta chains listed next were all sequenced from one sample in a study of CXCR3-negative and CXCR3-positive naive CD8 T cells (dated by TCRdb to about 2019). The paper as a whole reports these results and caveats: Compared with CXCR3-negative naive cells, CXCR3-positive naive cells had TRB CDR3s with higher hydrophobicity (lower Kidera factor 4), lower energy, and higher strength and volume indices.

These reads were obtained on a NextSeq 550. The Human TCR Profiling Kit (MiLaboratory) was used to make UMI-labeled 5' RACE TRB cDNA libraries. TCRdb reprocessed the sequencing reads and holds a single record per CDR3 protein sequence, with no DNA. The table of this sample itemizes under 90,000 distinct CDR3 sequences. The biggest ten clones account for 0.55% to 0.7% of the sample. These receptors lack a known antigen. The source material was naive CXCR3+ CD8+ T cells from blood. The sample's cell subset or site label, decoded: CD45RO-CCR7+CD27+CD95- naive CD8+ T cells expressing CXCR3 (TNR3+). The receptors come from a human donor in good health. Some clones in this sample may be carry-over from other donors' samples.

The chain joins TRBV12-3 or TRBV12-4 to TRBJ1-1. The CDR3 length is 18 residues. CDR3 loop: CASRVVKRSMGQPTEAFF.

The chain uses TRBV20-1 and TRBJ2-5; TCRdb selects TRBD2, and the lack of DNA leaves this call unchecked. The germline CDR1 and CDR2 sequences are DFQATT and SNEGSKA (reference sequence). This CDR3 spans 14 amino acids. CDR3 loop: CSARPGTSGGTQYF.

The chain links TRBV3-1 to TRBJ2-3; the D gene TCRdb calls, TRBD2, cannot be checked with no DNA. The germline CDR1 and CDR2 sequences are LGHDT and YNNKEL (reference sequence). The CDR3 covers 15 residues. CDR3 protein: CASSQDQGPTDTQYF.

The CDR3 is CASSADSYEQYF. V usage is TRBV9 and J usage is TRBJ2-7. The CDR3 spans 12 residues. The germline gives CDR1 SGDLS, CDR2 YYNGEE.

The J gene is TRBJ2-3, the V gene TRBV7-6. The CDR3 contains 14 residues. Germline lookup yields CDR1 SGHVS and CDR2 FNYEAQ. CDR3 residues: CASSSAGPTDTQYF.

V usage is TRBV6-1 and J usage is TRBJ2-1. CDR1 and CDR2 from the germline V gene are MNHNS and SASEGT. The CDR3 runs 13 residues. The CDR3 sequence: CASVRNSYNEQFF.

The gene calls are TRBV6-5 and TRBJ1-3. CDR1 is MNHEY and CDR2 is SVGAGI in the germline V gene. The CDR3 has 11 amino acids. CDR3 in amino acids: CATLQGNTIYF.

This rearrangement joins TRBV29-1 to TRBJ2-2; the TCRdb D gene call, TRBD1, has no DNA to confirm it. The CDR3 consists of 15 residues. Per germline, CDR1 SQVTM and CDR2 ANQGSEA. CDR3 amino acids: CSVVTGGLVTGELFF.

The chain joins TRBV11-2 to TRBJ2-5. The CDR3 covers 14 residues. Germline V gene lookup returns CDR1 SGHAT and CDR2 FQNNGV. The CDR3 sequence: CASSPHPYEETQYF.